Below are 5 T cell receptor beta chains sequenced from a single sample in a study of blood T cells in healthy people across ages. With a J-beta primer mix and a sample-barcoded 5' primer, a second PCR ran 7 to 11 cycles. In TCRdb, the 5' RACE reads were re-called with MiXCR into one record per CDR3 protein. Seen here are approximately 800,000 distinct CDR3 sequences, roughly 64% observed once, and the top ten hold 20% to 25%. The sequenced sample consisted of blood. The source is a man younger than 45 in good health.

The chain recombines TRBV5-1 with TRBJ2-1; 12 nucleotides align to TRBD2. The germline gives CDR1 SGHRS, CDR2 YFSETQ. The CDR3 loop spans 16 amino acids. Unmatched junction bases numbered 3, after V lost 3 bases and J lost 2 bases. The chain's CDR3 is CASSYLAGGPYNEQFF. The CDR3 bases are TGCGCCAGCAGCTATCTAGCGGGAGGGCCCTACAATGAGCAGTTCTTC.

This chain uses TRBV5-1 with TRBJ2-1, with 10 bases aligning to TRBD2. CDR1 and CDR2 from the germline V gene are SGHRS and YFSETQ. The CDR3 length is 16 residues. V trimming: 4 bases; J trimming: 9 bases; junction bases outside the gene matches: 13. The CDR3 reads CASSPRASGGAIEQFF. Here the CDR3 DNA reads TGCGCCAGCAGCCCGCGGGCGAGCGGGGGGGCAATTGAGCAGTTCTTC.

A few counts support this clonotype. The V call is TRBV10-3, the J call TRBJ2-1; a weak D match, TRBD1 (6 bases). Trimming removed 8 bases at V and 1 base at J, with 12 bases between. This CDR3 is built from 14 residues. From germline, CDR1 is ENHRY and CDR2 SYGVKD. The CDR3 nucleotides read TGTGCCATCGGTCCTCAGGGGTCCTACAATGAGCAGTTCTTC. Encoded protein: CAIGPQGSYNEQFF.

This clonotype has a handful of counts. This chain's CDR3 is CASSPGTPYGYTF. CDR3 bases: TGTGCCAGCAGCCCCGGGACTCCTTATGGCTACACCTTC. This chain links TRBV12-3 or TRBV12-4 with TRBJ1-2; tentative D call: TRBD1 (5 bases). V gave up 6 bases and J gave up 5 bases, with 13 bases separating them. This CDR3 contains 13 residues.

This clonotype was observed a few times. V usage is TRBV20-1 and J usage is TRBJ2-3; D remains unclear. This CDR3 region has 13 residues. V gave up 3 bases and J gave up 2 bases, with 9 bases separating them. In germline, CDR1 is DFQATT, CDR2 SNEGSKA (reference sequence). The CDR3: CSARYSNTDTQYF. CDR3 sequence (DNA): TGCAGTGCTAGGTACAGCAACACAGATACGCAGTATTTT.